This T cell receptor (beta chain) was captured by sequencing in a study of T cell changes during pregnancy in multiple sclerosis. This table comes from immunoSEQ multiplex PCR, and its TCRdb copy is limited to in-frame clones, with some not included. The sample includes some 58,000 clones, roughly 96% seen only once; the top ten take around 2.5%. CDR3 size: 14 residues. CDR1 is SGHRS and CDR2 is YFSETQ in the germline V gene. Trimming took 7 bases from V and 5 from J; bases not matched to a gene: 11. The sequences come from CD8+ T cells from peripheral blood mononuclear cells, collected after pregnancy. This rearrangement joins TRBV5-1 to TRBJ1-1; 7 bases align to TRBD1. This TCR was sampled from a female donor with multiple sclerosis, enrolled in a pregnancy study. CDR3: CASLSNRGSTEAFF. The CDR3 coding sequence is TGCGCCAGCCTATCCAACAGGGGAAGTACTGAAGCTTTCTTT.